This T cell receptor (beta chain) was obtained from a study of blood T cell repertoires in COVID-19. From germline, CDR1 is SGDLS and CDR2 YYNGEE. This CDR3 comprises 14 residues. V dropped 6 bases and J dropped 5; count of bases not matched to a gene: 7. Sequenced by immunoSEQ multiplex PCR; TCRdb stores in-frame clones only, minus some. Of about 34,000 clones in the sample, 88% were seen once. The source is a man aged 60 to 69 with active COVID-19. The sample comprised peripheral blood. This chain links TRBV9 with TRBJ2-1, with 8 bases identical to TRBD2. The CDR3: CASTNGGVHNEQFF. The CDR3 coding sequence is TGTGCCAGCACCAACGGGGGGGTCCACAATGAGCAGTTCTTC.